This T cell receptor (beta chain) derives from a study of cytomegalovirus exposure and HLA in healthy donors. The germline CDR1 and CDR2 sequences are SGHDT and YYEEEE. The CDR3 is 17 residues long. J was trimmed by 4 bases and V by 3 bases; bases with no gene match: 14. PCR was performed using 60 Vbeta and 13 Jbeta primers. TCRdb's copy holds only in-frame clones and misses some; the assay was immunoSEQ multiplex PCR. The sample records around 180,000 clones, about 77% being singletons. V is TRBV5-6 and J is TRBJ2-7, with 9 positions matching TRBD1. The sample was PBMCs. The receptor was derived from a man in his sixties in good health and CMV-seronegative. The CDR3 spells CASSSPLPGTGLYEQYF. CDR3 sequence (DNA): TGTGCCAGCAGCTCCCCCCTACCCGGGACAGGGCTATACGAGCAGTACTTC.